This paragraph reports one T cell receptor beta chain. The data were obtained in a study of blood T cell repertoires in COVID-19. Whole-study context: Donors in the United States, Italy and Spain gave samples during acute or convalescent COVID-19.

TCRdb's copy holds only in-frame clones and misses some; the assay was immunoSEQ multiplex PCR. The data contain 200,000 to 250,000 clones, roughly nine tenths of them singletons. The origin of this receptor is a woman under 30 who had recovered from COVID-19. What was sequenced was peripheral blood.

This chain's CDR3 is CASSDGTGYGYTF. The CDR3 region has the DNA TGTGCCAGCAGCGACGGGACAGGCTATGGCTACACCTTC. The chain uses TRBV9 and TRBJ1-2; 8 positions agree with TRBD1. The CDR3 length is 13 residues. CDR1 and CDR2 (germline): SGDLS, YYNGEE. Losses at the gene ends were 3 bases for V and 4 bases for J; bases not matched to a gene: 2.